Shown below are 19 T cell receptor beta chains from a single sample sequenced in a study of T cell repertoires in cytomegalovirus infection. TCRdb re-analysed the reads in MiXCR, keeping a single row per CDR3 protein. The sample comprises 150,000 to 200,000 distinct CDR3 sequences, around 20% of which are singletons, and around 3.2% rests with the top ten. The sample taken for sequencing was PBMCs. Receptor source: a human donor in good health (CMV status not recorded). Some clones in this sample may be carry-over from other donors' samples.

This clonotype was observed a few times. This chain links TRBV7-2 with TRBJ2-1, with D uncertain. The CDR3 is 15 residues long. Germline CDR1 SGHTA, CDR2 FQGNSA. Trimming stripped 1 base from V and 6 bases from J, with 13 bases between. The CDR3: CASSLGLRPSNEQFF. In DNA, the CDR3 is TGTGCCAGCAGCTTAGGGCTCCGTCCGTCCAATGAGCAGTTCTTC.

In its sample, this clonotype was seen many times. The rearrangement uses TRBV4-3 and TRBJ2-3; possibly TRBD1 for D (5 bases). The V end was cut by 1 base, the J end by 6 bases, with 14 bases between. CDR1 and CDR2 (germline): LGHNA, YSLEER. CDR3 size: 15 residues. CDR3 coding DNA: TGCGCCAGCAGCCAAGGGGGCCTACCCGGGGATACGCAGTATTTT. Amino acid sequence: CASSQGGLPGDTQYF.

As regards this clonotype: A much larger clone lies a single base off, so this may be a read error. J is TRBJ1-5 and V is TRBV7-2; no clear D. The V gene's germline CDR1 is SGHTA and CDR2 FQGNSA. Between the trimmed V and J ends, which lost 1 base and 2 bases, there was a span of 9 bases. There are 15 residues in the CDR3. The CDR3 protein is CASSLGTVGNQPQHF. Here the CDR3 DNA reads TGTGCCAGCAGCTTAGGGACTGTAGGCAATCAGCCCCAGCATTTT.

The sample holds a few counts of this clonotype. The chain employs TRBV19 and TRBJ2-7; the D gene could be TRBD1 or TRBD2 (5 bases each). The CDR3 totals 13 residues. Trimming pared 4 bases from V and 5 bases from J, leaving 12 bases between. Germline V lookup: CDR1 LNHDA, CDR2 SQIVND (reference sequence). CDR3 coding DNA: TGTGCCAGTAGTAGGGGACCCGGGGACGAGCAGTACTTC. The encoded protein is CASSRGPGDEQYF.

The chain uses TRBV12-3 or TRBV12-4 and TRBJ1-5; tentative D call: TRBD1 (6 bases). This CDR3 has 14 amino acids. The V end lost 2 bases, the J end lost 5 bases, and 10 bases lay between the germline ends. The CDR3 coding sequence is TGTGCCAGCAGTTTAATCCCAGGGGATCAGCCCCAGCATTTT. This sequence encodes CASSLIPGDQPQHF.

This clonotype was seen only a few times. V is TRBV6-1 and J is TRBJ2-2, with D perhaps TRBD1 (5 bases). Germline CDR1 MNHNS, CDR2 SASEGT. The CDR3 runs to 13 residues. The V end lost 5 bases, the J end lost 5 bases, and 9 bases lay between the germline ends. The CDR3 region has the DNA TGTGCCAGCAGTCAGGGAAGAACCGGGGAGCTGTTTTTT. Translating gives CASSQGRTGELFF.

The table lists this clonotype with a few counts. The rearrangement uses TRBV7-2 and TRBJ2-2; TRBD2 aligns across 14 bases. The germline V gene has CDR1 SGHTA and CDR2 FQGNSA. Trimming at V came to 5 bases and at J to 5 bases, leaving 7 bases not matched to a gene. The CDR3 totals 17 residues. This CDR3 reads CASSPGLAGAGTGELFF. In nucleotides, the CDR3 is TGTGCCAGCAGCCCGGGACTAGCGGGAGCCGGTACCGGGGAGCTGTTTTTT.

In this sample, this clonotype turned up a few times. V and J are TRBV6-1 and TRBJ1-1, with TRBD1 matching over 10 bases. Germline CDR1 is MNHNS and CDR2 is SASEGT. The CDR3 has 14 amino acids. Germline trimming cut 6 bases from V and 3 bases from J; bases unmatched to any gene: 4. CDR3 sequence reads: CASRRQGADTEAFF. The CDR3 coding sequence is TGTGCCAGCAGAAGACAGGGGGCGGACACTGAAGCTTTCTTT.

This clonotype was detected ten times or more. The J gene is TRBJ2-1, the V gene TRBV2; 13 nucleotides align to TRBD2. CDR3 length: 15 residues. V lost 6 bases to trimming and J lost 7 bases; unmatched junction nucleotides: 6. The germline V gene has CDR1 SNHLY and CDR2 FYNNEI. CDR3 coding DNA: TGTGCCAGCAGGAGGACTAGCGGGAGTACGAATGAGCAGTTCTTC. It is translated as CASRRTSGSTNEQFF.

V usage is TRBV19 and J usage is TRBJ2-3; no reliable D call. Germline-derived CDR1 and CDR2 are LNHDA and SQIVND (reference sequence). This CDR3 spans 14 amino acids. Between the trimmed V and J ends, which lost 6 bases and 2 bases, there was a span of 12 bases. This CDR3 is CASSPTGITDTQYF. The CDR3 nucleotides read TGTGCCAGTAGCCCCACCGGAATCACAGATACGCAGTATTTT.

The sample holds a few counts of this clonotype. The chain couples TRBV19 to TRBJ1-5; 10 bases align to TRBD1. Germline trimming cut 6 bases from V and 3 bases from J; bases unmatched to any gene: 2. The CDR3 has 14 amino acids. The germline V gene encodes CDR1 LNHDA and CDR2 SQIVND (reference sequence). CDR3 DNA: TGTGCCAGTAGGGGACAGGGGTTCAATCAGCCCCAGCATTTT. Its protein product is CASRGQGFNQPQHF.

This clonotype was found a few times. The CDR3 protein is CASGLDPGGGPYNEQFF. The CDR3 nucleotides read TGTGCTAGTGGTTTGGATCCGGGAGGGGGGCCCTACAATGAGCAGTTCTTC. The genes are TRBV12-5 and TRBJ2-1, with 8 bases aligning to TRBD2. V was pared by 1 base and J by 2 bases, with 7 bases of the junction left unmatched. CDR1 is LGHNT, CDR2 FRNRAP, per germline. The CDR3 extends over 17 amino acids.

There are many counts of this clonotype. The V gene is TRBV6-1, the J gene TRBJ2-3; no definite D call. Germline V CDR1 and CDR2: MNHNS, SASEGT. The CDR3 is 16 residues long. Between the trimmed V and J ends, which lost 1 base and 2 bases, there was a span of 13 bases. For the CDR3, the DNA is TGTGCCAGCAGTGAAGAATTGGCCAGAGACACAGATACGCAGTATTTT. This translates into CASSEELARDTDTQYF.

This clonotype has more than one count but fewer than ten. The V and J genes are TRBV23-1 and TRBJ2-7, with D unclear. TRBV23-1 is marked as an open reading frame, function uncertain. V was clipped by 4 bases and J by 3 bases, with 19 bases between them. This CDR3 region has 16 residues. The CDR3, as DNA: TGCGCCAGCAGTCCTCCCTATCGGCCGTTCAACTACGAGCAGTACTTC. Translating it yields CASSPPYRPFNYEQYF.

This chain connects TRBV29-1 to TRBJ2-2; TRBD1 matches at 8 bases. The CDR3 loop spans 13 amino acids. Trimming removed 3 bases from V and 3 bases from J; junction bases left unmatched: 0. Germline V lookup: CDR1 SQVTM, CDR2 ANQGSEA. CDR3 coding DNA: TGCAGCGTTGACAGGGGGCACACCGGGGAGCTGTTTTTT. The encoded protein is CSVDRGHTGELFF.

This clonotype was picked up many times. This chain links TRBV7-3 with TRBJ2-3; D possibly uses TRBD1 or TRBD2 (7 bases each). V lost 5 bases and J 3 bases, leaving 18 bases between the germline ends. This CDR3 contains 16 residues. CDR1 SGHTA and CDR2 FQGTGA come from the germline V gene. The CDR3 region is CASSPERQGGTDTQYF. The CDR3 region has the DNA TGTGCCAGCAGCCCCGAGAGGCAGGGGGGGACAGATACGCAGTATTTT.

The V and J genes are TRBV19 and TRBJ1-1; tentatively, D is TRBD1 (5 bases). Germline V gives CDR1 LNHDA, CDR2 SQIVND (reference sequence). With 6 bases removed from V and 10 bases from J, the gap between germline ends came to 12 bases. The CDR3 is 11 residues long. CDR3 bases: TGTGCCAGTAGCGGAGCGGGGCGAGCTTTCTTT. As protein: CASSGAGRAFF.

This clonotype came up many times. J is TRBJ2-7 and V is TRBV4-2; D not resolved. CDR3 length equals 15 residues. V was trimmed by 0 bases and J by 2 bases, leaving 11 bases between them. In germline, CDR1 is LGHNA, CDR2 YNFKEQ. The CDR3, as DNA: TGTGCCAGCAGCCAAGAATTCGGCGGTACCTACGAGCAGTACTTC. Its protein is CASSQEFGGTYEQYF.

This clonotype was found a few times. DNA for the CDR3: TGCGCCAGCAGTAGGTCGGGGGCCTCCTACGAGCAGTACTTC. It encodes CASSRSGASYEQYF. J is TRBJ2-7 and V is TRBV5-1; D is perhaps TRBD1 or TRBD2 (6 bases each). V lost 5 bases and J 0 bases, leaving 12 bases between the germline ends. The CDR3 runs 14 residues. Per the germline V gene, CDR1 is SGHRS and CDR2 is YFSETQ.